These 22 T cell receptor beta chains were sequenced from one sample in a study of radiation and T cells in renal cell carcinoma. The sample's time point: blood 2 weeks post-SBRT. The treatment here: 15 Gy SBRT to primary tumor, nephrectomy 4 weeks later. The protocol was immunoSEQ multiplex PCR, while the TCRdb copy is restricted to in-frame clones and leaves out a portion. Of about 150,000 clones in the sample, about 87% were seen once. This material consisted of blood, taken from a patient whose treatment included radiotherapy and nephrectomy. Every receptor here comes from a woman between 45 and 60 years old with renal cell carcinoma.

The chain links TRBV4-1 to TRBJ2-5; 11 bases match TRBD2. The CDR3 contains 17 residues. CDR1 is MGHRA, CDR2 YSYEKL, per germline. The V gene end was trimmed by 1 base and the J gene end by 0 bases; junction bases not matched to a gene: 4. CDR3 region: CASSQARTSGYQETQYF. CDR3 DNA sequence: TGCGCCAGCAGCCAAGCGCGGACTAGCGGGTACCAAGAGACCCAGTACTTC.

The chain joins TRBV19 to TRBJ2-3; no clear D gene. Per germline, CDR1 LNHDA and CDR2 SQIVND (reference sequence). CDR3 length equals 11 residues. V shed 5 bases and J shed 3 bases, with 3 bases lying between them. In nucleotides, the CDR3 is TGTGCCAGTAGTGCGACAGATACGCAGTATTTT. Amino acids: CASSATDTQYF. The whole variable domain, remainder taken from reference TRBV19 and TRBJ2-3, is DGGITQSPKYLFRKEGQNVTLSCEQNLNHDAMYWYRQDPGQGLRLIYYSQIVNDFQKGDIAEGYSVSREKKESFPLTVTSAQKNPTAFYLCASSATDTQYFGPGTRLTVL.

J is TRBJ2-7 and V is TRBV4-3, with 10 bases that match TRBD1. After removal of 0 bases from V and 7 bases from J, the junction contained 12 bases not matched to a gene. Germline CDR1 is LGHNA and CDR2 is YSLEER. The CDR3 has 17 amino acids. CDR3 DNA: TGCGCCAGCAGCCAAGATCACACGACAGGGGGCATGGAAGAGCAGTACTTC. It yields the protein CASSQDHTTGGMEEQYF.

The chain uses TRBV5-1 and TRBJ1-2, with D possibly being TRBD1 (6 bases). CDR3 length equals 13 residues. With 4 bases removed from V and 4 bases from J, the gap between germline ends came to 11 bases. Germline values: CDR1 SGHRS, CDR2 YFSETQ. For the CDR3, the DNA is TGCGCCAGCAGCGCAGGGGACTCCTATGGCTACACCTTC. Translation gives CASSAGDSYGYTF.

This chain's CDR3 is CASSQDRQGNGYTF. The DNA of the CDR3 is TGCGCCAGCAGCCAAGATCGGCAGGGGAATGGCTACACCTTC. The chain couples TRBV4-3 to TRBJ1-2, with D possibly TRBD1 on 6 matching bases. Germline CDR1 LGHNA, CDR2 YSLEER. V lost 0 bases, J lost 6 bases, and 11 bases lay in between. This CDR3 is built from 14 residues.

The chain recombines TRBV18 with TRBJ2-2, with 8 bases matching TRBD1. In germline, CDR1 is KGHSH, CDR2 LQKENI. The CDR3 has 16 residues. V lost 3 bases, J lost 4 bases, and 7 bases stayed unmatched. DNA of the CDR3: TGTGCCAGCTCACCTGCCGGACAGGGATCCACCGGGGAGCTGTTTTTT. Its translation: CASSPAGQGSTGELFF.

This clone came up a few times. This chain links TRBV4-2 with TRBJ2-2; D is unclear. The CDR3 loop spans 15 amino acids. V was clipped by 0 bases and J by 4 bases, with 9 bases between them. The germline V gene encodes CDR1 LGHNA and CDR2 YNFKEQ. The CDR3 sequence is CASSQDRLGTGELFF. In nucleotides, the CDR3 is TGTGCCAGCAGCCAAGATAGGCTGGGCACCGGGGAGCTGTTTTTT.

This chain uses TRBV19 with TRBJ1-2; 10 bases align to TRBD1. V gave up 7 bases and J gave up 6 bases; unmatched junction bases: 5. This CDR3 region has 13 residues. Germline V lookup: CDR1 LNHDA, CDR2 SQIVND (reference sequence). The CDR3 sequence: CASTIGTGDGYTF. The CDR3 region has the DNA TGTGCCAGTACCATTGGGACAGGGGATGGCTACACCTTC.

The chain uses TRBV30 and TRBJ2-2; TRBD1 agrees at 12 bases. V shed 6 bases and J 7 bases; nucleotides not matched to a gene: 6. Germline CDR1 reads GTSNPN; CDR2 reads SVGIG (reference sequence). This CDR3 region has 14 residues. DNA of the CDR3: TGTGCCTGCCAACGGGACAGGGGGCACGGGGAGCTGTTTTTT. Its protein is CACQRDRGHGELFF.

This clone was found once. The V call is TRBV2, the J call TRBJ1-5; D gene ambiguous. Deletions cut 5 bases from V and 7 bases from J, with 12 bases between. From germline, CDR1 is SNHLY and CDR2 FYNNEI. This CDR3 spans 13 amino acids. The CDR3: CASSLEGAQPQHF. The CDR3 region has the DNA TGTGCCAGCAGTCTCGAGGGAGCACAGCCCCAGCATTTT.

The CDR3 region is CASSLDRGRGYGYTF. CDR3 nucleotides: TGTGCCAGCAGCCTCGACAGGGGGCGAGGCTATGGCTACACCTTC. The chain employs TRBV5-4 and TRBJ1-2, with TRBD1 identical over 10 bases. The CDR3 length is 15 residues. CDR1 SGHNT and CDR2 YYREEE come from the germline V gene (reference sequence). V lost 4 bases and J lost 4; bases outside the gene matches: 7.

The chain has TRBV18 and TRBJ2-5; 10 bases fit TRBD2. This CDR3 has 15 residues. The J segment lost 4 bases and the V segment lost 3 bases, leaving 5 bases of the junction unmatched. Germline CDR1 is KGHSH and CDR2 is LQKENI. The CDR3 region is CASSPKAGGTETQYF. The CDR3 nucleotides are TGTGCCAGCTCACCCAAAGCGGGGGGGACAGAGACCCAGTACTTC.

This sequence joins TRBV30 and TRBJ2-3; D gene uncertain. There are 14 residues in the CDR3. The V end lost 0 bases, the J end lost 2 bases, and 9 bases lay between the germline ends. The germline gives CDR1 GTSNPN, CDR2 SVGIG (reference sequence). This chain's CDR3 is CAWSVSRATDTQYF. CDR3 DNA sequence: TGTGCCTGGAGTGTATCTAGAGCCACAGATACGCAGTATTTT.

V usage is TRBV6-5 and J usage is TRBJ2-2; D gene unclear. With 5 bases removed from V and 6 bases from J, the gap between germline ends came to 4 bases. This CDR3 is 11 amino acids long. Germline V CDR1 and CDR2: MNHEY, SVGAGI. The CDR3 DNA reads as TGTGCCAGCAGTGCCCCCGGGGAGCTGTTTTTT. Translation gives CASSAPGELFF.

The rearrangement uses TRBV25-1 and TRBJ2-1, with a weak D call TRBD2 (5 bases). V gave up 7 bases and J gave up 0 bases, with 19 bases separating them. Looked up from germline, CDR1 is MGHDK and CDR2 is SYGVNS. The CDR3 covers 17 residues. The CDR3 is CASTTPPASGSYNEQFF. DNA for the CDR3: TGTGCCAGCACCACCCCCCCAGCCAGCGGCTCCTACAATGAGCAGTTCTTC.

The rearrangement links TRBV5-1 to TRBJ2-7; TRBD2 is a possible D gene (6 bases). Germline CDR1 is SGHRS and CDR2 is YFSETQ. The ends were cut back, 1 base at V and 2 bases at J, with 16 bases in the middle. This CDR3 has 16 amino acids. CDR3: CASSLSSSETAYEQYF. The CDR3 bases are TGCGCCAGCAGCTTGTCCTCTAGCGAGACTGCCTACGAGCAGTACTTC. The whole variable domain, remainder taken from reference TRBV5-1 and TRBJ2-7, is KAGVTQTPRYLIKTRGQQVTLSCSPISGHRSVSWYQQTPGQGLQFLFEYFSETQRNKGNFPGRFSGRQFSNSRSEMNVSTLELGDSALYLCASSLSSSETAYEQYFGPGTRLTVT.

CDR3 bases: TGTGCCACCAGCAGAGGGGAGGGGGCATATGGCTACACCTTC. This sequence encodes CATSRGEGAYGYTF. This chain joins TRBV15 and TRBJ1-2; the match to TRBD1 covers 7 bases. This CDR3 contains 14 residues. The germline gives CDR1 LNHNV, CDR2 YYDKDF (reference sequence). The J segment lost 5 bases and the V segment lost 1 base, leaving 4 bases of the junction unmatched.

This chain connects TRBV19 to TRBJ1-1; D unresolved. The V end lost 10 bases, the J end lost 5 bases, and 14 bases lay between the germline ends. This CDR3 comprises 12 residues. CDR1 is LNHDA and CDR2 is SQIVND in the germline V gene (reference sequence). Written as DNA, the CDR3 is TGTGCCACCTCATGGGCGATAACTGAAGCTTTCTTT. Translation: CATSWAITEAFF.

The chain links TRBV27 to TRBJ2-3; D is unclear. The CDR3 covers 13 residues. Looked up from germline, CDR1 is MNHEY and CDR2 is SMNVEV (reference sequence). The V end lost 2 bases, the J end lost 9 bases, and 12 bases lay between the germline ends. The CDR3 DNA sequence: TGTGCCAGCAGTTTACGGGTTGGCAGAACGCAGTATTTT. Translating gives CASSLRVGRTQYF.

The rearrangement links TRBV9 to TRBJ1-2; D call uncertain. This CDR3 has 14 residues. Trimming took off 8 bases at V and 6 bases at J, with 20 bases between the two ends. The V gene's germline CDR1 is SGDLS and CDR2 YYNGEE. In DNA form, the CDR3 reads TGTGCCAGTACACCGGGAGTTGTTGGGGATGGCTACACCTTC. It specifies CASTPGVVGDGYTF.

The genes are TRBV2 and TRBJ1-3, with no clear D. The CDR3 length is 14 residues. Germline assignment: CDR1 SNHLY and CDR2 FYNNEI. V was shortened by 4 bases and J by 1 base, with 8 bases between the two germline ends. The CDR3 DNA is TGTGCCAGCAGTGTAGTGACATCTGGAAACACCATATATTTT. It translates to CASSVVTSGNTIYF.

The V call is TRBV28, the J call TRBJ1-1; D gene ambiguous. This CDR3 contains 14 residues. The ends were cut back, 7 bases at V and 4 bases at J, with 16 bases in the middle. CDR1 and CDR2 from the germline V gene are MDHEN and SYDVKM. The DNA of the CDR3 is TGTGCCAGCACCCAAAGGGCGAGCATCACTGAAGCTTTCTTT. It encodes CASTQRASITEAFF.